The 22 T cell receptor beta chains listed next were all sequenced from one sample in a study of type 1 regulatory T cells. TCRdb independently ran MiXCR on the reads; one entry per CDR3 protein. Of approximately 97,000 distinct CDR3 sequences listed, about a third are singletons. The sample consisted of CD4+ T cells, either the whole sample or a sorted fraction (not recorded which). These receptors all come from a human donor in good health.

This rearrangement joins TRBV7-2 to TRBJ2-1; 8 nucleotides line up with TRBD2. The CDR3 has 15 amino acids. CDR1 is SGHTA and CDR2 is FQGNSA in the germline V gene. J gave up 5 bases and V 2 bases, and 5 bases lay outside the gene matches. The CDR3 here is CASSLTSGYNNEQFF. The DNA of the CDR3 is TGTGCCAGCAGCTTAACTAGCGGCTATAACAATGAGCAGTTCTTC.

J is TRBJ1-6 and V is TRBV7-3, with D unresolved. Looked up from germline, CDR1 is SGHTA and CDR2 is FQGTGA. V shed 5 bases and J shed 10 bases, with 18 bases lying between them. The CDR3 covers 15 residues. The CDR3 nucleotides read TGTGCCAGCAGCCGGTCGGGCCAGAAGCTGTCACCCCTCCACTTT. It encodes CASSRSGQKLSPLHF.

This rearrangement joins TRBV11-2 to TRBJ2-5; no clear D gene. With 1 base removed from V and 1 base from J, the gap between germline ends came to 1 base. The CDR3 has 12 residues. Germline assignment: CDR1 SGHAT and CDR2 FQNNGV. Here the CDR3 DNA reads TGTGCCAGCAGCTTAGCCCAAGAGACCCAGTACTTC. It is translated as CASSLAQETQYF.

This clonotype was picked up one time. A much larger clone differs by one base, so this may be a read error. The chain recombines TRBV7-9 with TRBJ2-1, with D unclear. V was trimmed by 5 bases and J by 7 bases, leaving 18 bases between them. This CDR3 is built from 15 residues. The germline gives CDR1 SEHNR, CDR2 FQNEAQ (reference sequence). The chain's CDR3 is CASSPTPRLGNEQFF. CDR3 in DNA: TGTGCCAGCAGCCCAACCCCGCGCCTCGGGAATGAGCAGTTCTTC.

The chain joins TRBV7-9 to TRBJ2-5, with 7 bases aligning to TRBD2. The germline CDR1 and CDR2 sequences are SEHNR and FQNEAQ (reference sequence). J gave up 5 bases and V 3 bases, and 18 bases lay outside the gene matches. There are 18 residues in the CDR3. CDR3 coding DNA: TGTGCCAGCAGCTTCTTTCTTTTGGGTCTTCGGCGGGAGGAGACCCAGTACTTC. This translates into CASSFFLLGLRREETQYF.

The V and J genes are TRBV20-1 and TRBJ2-4; 12 bases are shared with TRBD2. This CDR3 comprises 16 residues. The trim removed 5 bases at V and 3 bases at J, leaving 8 bases unmatched. Germline CDR1 and CDR2: DFQATT and SNEGSKA (reference sequence). The CDR3 loop reads CSAPTSGRFGKNIQYF. The DNA for the CDR3 is TGCAGTGCTCCGACTAGCGGGAGATTCGGCAAAAACATTCAGTACTTC.

V usage is TRBV29-1 and J usage is TRBJ2-2, with 9 bases identical to TRBD2. CDR3 length equals 14 residues. Trimming at V came to 4 bases and at J to 6 bases, leaving 6 bases not matched to a gene. The germline CDR1 and CDR2 sequences are SQVTM and ANQGSEA. In DNA form, the CDR3 reads TGCAGCGTTGGGGATAGCGGGAGTTCCGGGGAGCTGTTTTTT. It encodes CSVGDSGSSGELFF.

The V and J genes are TRBV20-1 and TRBJ2-5; 15 nucleotides agree with TRBD2. CDR1 DFQATT and CDR2 SNEGSKA come from the germline V gene (reference sequence). There are 17 residues in the CDR3. Trimming took 0 bases from V and 6 from J; bases not matched to a gene: 8. The chain's CDR3 is CSARDAGLAGGAKTQYF. CDR3 nucleotide sequence: TGCAGTGCTAGAGACGCGGGACTAGCGGGAGGAGCAAAGACCCAGTACTTC.

This clonotype was detected a few times. The genes are TRBV5-4 and TRBJ2-6; TRBD1 matches 7 bases. The germline V gene has CDR1 SGHNT and CDR2 YYREEE (reference sequence). This CDR3 has 17 amino acids. V gave up 3 bases and J gave up 0 bases; unmatched junction bases: 6. In DNA, the CDR3 is TGTGCCAGCAGCTCGGACAGGACCCTCTCTGGGGCCAACGTCCTGACTTTC. Translated, it gives CASSSDRTLSGANVLTF. Drawing the rest from reference TRBV5-4 and TRBJ2-6, the complete variable domain is ETGVTQSPTHLIKTRGQQVTLRCSSQSGHNTVSWYQQALGQGPQFIFQYYREEENGRGNFPPRFSGLQFPNYSSELNVNALELDDSALYLCASSSDRTLSGANVLTFGAGSRLTVL.

The chain uses TRBV6-2 or TRBV6-3 and TRBJ2-1; 11 bases map to TRBD2. The CDR3 loop spans 16 amino acids. CDR1 and CDR2 from the germline V gene are MNHEY and SVGEGT. V gave up 2 bases and J gave up 5 bases; unmatched junction bases: 5. The CDR3 protein is CASSYHGTSGNNEQFF. The CDR3 DNA follows: TGTGCCAGCAGTTACCACGGGACTAGCGGAAACAATGAGCAGTTCTTC.

The V call is TRBV20-1, the J call TRBJ2-7, with TRBD2 as a possible D gene (5 bases). The V and J ends lost 2 bases and 2 bases respectively, with 10 bases between them. The germline V gene has CDR1 DFQATT and CDR2 SNEGSKA (reference sequence). This CDR3 comprises 13 residues. Here the CDR3 reads CSARRTVTYEQYF. In DNA form, the CDR3 reads TGCAGTGCTAGAAGGACTGTGACCTACGAGCAGTACTTC.

The rearrangement joins TRBV5-1 to TRBJ1-5; no definite D call. Trimming took 0 bases from V and 3 from J, leaving 10 bases between them. Germline V gene data show CDR1 as SGHRS and CDR2 as YFSETQ. The CDR3 loop spans 15 amino acids. For the CDR3, the DNA is TGCGCCAGCAGCTTGGGTCCGAATTACAATCAGCCCCAGCATTTT. Amino acid sequence: CASSLGPNYNQPQHF.

CDR3 bases: TGCAGTGCTAGATCTCCAGCGGGAGGGCGCAATGAGCAGTTCTTC. Translated: CSARSPAGGRNEQFF. This chain uses TRBV20-1 with TRBJ2-1, with 10 bases lining up with TRBD2. There are 15 residues in the CDR3. Trimming took 2 bases from V and 6 from J; bases not matched to a gene: 7. Germline assignment: CDR1 DFQATT and CDR2 SNEGSKA (reference sequence).

About this clonotype: Germline is not matched at one junction end, which may reflect a read error. In DNA, the CDR3 is TGCGCTAGCAGCTCGACCGGGACGGAGGACGGGCAGTACTTC. The encoded protein is CASSSTGTEDGQYF. V usage is TRBV5-1 and J usage is TRBJ2-7; D is tentatively TRBD1 or TRBD2 (5 bases each). Germline-derived CDR1 and CDR2 are SGHRS and YFSETQ. The CDR3 is 14 residues long.

This chain joins TRBV20-1 and TRBJ2-4; a possible D gene is TRBD2 (7 bases). The V end lost 0 bases, the J end lost 0 bases, and 12 bases lay between the germline ends. The CDR3 extends over 16 amino acids. From germline, CDR1 is DFQATT and CDR2 SNEGSKA (reference sequence). CDR3 sequence reads: CSARDWGGAAKNIQYF. The CDR3 region has the DNA TGCAGTGCTAGAGATTGGGGGGGCGCAGCCAAAAACATTCAGTACTTC.

This clonotype showed up just a few times. The V and J genes are TRBV29-1 and TRBJ1-2; weak D call: TRBD1 (5 bases). V gave up 4 bases and J gave up 6 bases, with 12 bases separating them. The CDR3 consists of 12 residues. Germline CDR1 reads SQVTM; CDR2 reads ANQGSEA. CDR3 sequence: CSVGGAPDGYTF. The CDR3 DNA is TGCAGCGTTGGAGGGGCCCCGGATGGCTACACCTTC.

The rearrangement uses TRBV20-1 and TRBJ2-7; 8 nucleotides align to TRBD2. The CDR3 spans 13 residues. CDR1 and CDR2 from the germline V gene are DFQATT and SNEGSKA (reference sequence). The V gene end was trimmed by 4 bases and the J gene end by 6 bases; junction bases not matched to a gene: 8. CDR3: CSATPGLVLEQYF. For the CDR3, the DNA is TGCAGTGCTACTCCGGGACTAGTGCTCGAGCAGTACTTC.

This clonotype was seen only a few times. V gene TRBV27 combines with J gene TRBJ2-1; 8 nucleotides agree with TRBD2. V lost 5 bases and J lost 3; bases outside the gene matches: 9. The CDR3 length is 16 residues. The V gene's germline CDR1 is MNHEY and CDR2 SMNVEV (reference sequence). The CDR3 bases are TGTGCCAGCAGTGGATTAGCGGGGTCTTACTACAATGAGCAGTTCTTC. It yields the protein CASSGLAGSYYNEQFF.

This sequence joins TRBV7-8 and TRBJ2-5; weak D call: TRBD2 (6 bases). The CDR3 is 18 residues long. Per germline, CDR1 SGHVS and CDR2 FQNEAQ. Trimming took off 3 bases at V and 1 base at J, with 21 bases between the two ends. The CDR3 bases are TGTGCCAGCAGCTTTTATCGACTGGCTCGGCGGGGCCAAGAGACCCAGTACTTC. Its translation is CASSFYRLARRGQETQYF.

This clonotype was detected only once. The rearrangement links TRBV20-1 to TRBJ1-6; TRBD1 might be the D (6 bases). The CDR3 spans 16 residues. Trimming left V 3 bases short and J 7 bases short, with 19 bases between. Germline-derived CDR1 and CDR2 are DFQATT and SNEGSKA (reference sequence). The CDR3 region has the DNA TGCAGTGCTAGGACCCCCGGGGGGCCCGGGAATTCACCCCTCCACTTT. As protein: CSARTPGGPGNSPLHF.

The CDR3 region is CASSDQQADTQYF. The CDR3 DNA reads as TGTGCCAGCAGTGACCAGCAGGCAGATACGCAGTATTTT. The chain uses TRBV6-2 or TRBV6-3 and TRBJ2-3; D gene ambiguous. The CDR3 loop spans 13 amino acids. The V gene's germline CDR1 is MNHEY and CDR2 SVGEGT. V lost 5 bases and J lost 4, with 10 bases in between.

The V call is TRBV27, the J call TRBJ2-3; tentatively, D is TRBD1 (6 bases). The CDR3 has 12 amino acids. Trimming left V 6 bases short and J 7 bases short, with 11 bases between. Germline V gene lookup returns CDR1 MNHEY and CDR2 SMNVEV (reference sequence). CDR3 region: CASRAGVNTQYF. In DNA, the CDR3 is TGTGCCAGCAGAGCAGGGGTAAATACGCAGTATTTT.